This TCR beta chain derives from a study of cytomegalovirus exposure and HLA in healthy donors. This CDR3 spans 16 amino acids. Deletions cut 3 bases from V and 6 bases from J, with 17 bases between. The germline V gene has CDR1 MGHRA and CDR2 YSYEKL. Only a few counts were recorded for this clone. As yet, its antigen is unknown. General study results and limits: Both high specificity and high sensitivity reportedly marked the classifier's diagnosis of cytomegalovirus status. Researchers reported that three CMV-associated chains were confirmed in vitro as CMV antigen-specific. The study designated 150 or so TCR beta chains cytomegalovirus-associated. The majority of TCR sequences were rare, yet some public TCRs appeared in many donors.

Measured with immunoSEQ multiplex PCR; TCRdb has only the in-frame clones, and not every one. The profile shows 250,000 to 350,000 clones, 88% of them singletons. J is TRBJ2-2 and V is TRBV4-1, with TRBD2 as a possible D gene (6 bases). Sequencing was performed on PBMCs. The TCR was taken from a man younger than 45 in good health and CMV-seronegative. The chain's CDR3 is CASSQEAGWRAGELFF. CDR3 in DNA: TGCGCCAGCAGCCAGGAAGCGGGTTGGCGGGCCGGGGAGCTGTTTTTT.